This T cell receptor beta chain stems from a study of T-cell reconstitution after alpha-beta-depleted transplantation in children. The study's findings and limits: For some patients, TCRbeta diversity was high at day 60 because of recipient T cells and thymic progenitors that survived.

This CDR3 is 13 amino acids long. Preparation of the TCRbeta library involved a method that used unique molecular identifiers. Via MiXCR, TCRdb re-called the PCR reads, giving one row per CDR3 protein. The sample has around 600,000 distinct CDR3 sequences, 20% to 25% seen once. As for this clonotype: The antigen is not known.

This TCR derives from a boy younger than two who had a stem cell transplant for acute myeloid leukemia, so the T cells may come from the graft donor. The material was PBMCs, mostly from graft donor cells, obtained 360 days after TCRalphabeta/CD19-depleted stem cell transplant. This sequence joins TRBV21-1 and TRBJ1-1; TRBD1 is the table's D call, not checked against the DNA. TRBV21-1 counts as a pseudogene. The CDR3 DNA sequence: TGTGCCAGCAGCACCACAGGGATGTCTGAAGCTTTCTTT. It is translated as CASSTTGMSEAFF.